Sequencing of this T cell receptor beta chain was carried out in a study of vaccination effects on CD4 cells after COVID-19. Broader study findings: Both infection-induced and vaccine-induced clones contracted markedly at late post-vaccination timepoints. Convalescent patients were few in the study, and early post-infection timepoints were absent.

Method: immunoSEQ multiplex PCR; TCRdb's copy keeps in-frame clones and lacks some. The repertoire has fewer than 85,000 clones, 74% of them found once; the top ten carry about 2.2%. The V and J ends lost 4 bases and 0 bases respectively, with 13 bases between them. The CDR3 is 16 residues long. CDR1 and CDR2 (germline): MNHNS, SASEGT. With respect to this clone: Antigen: not known.

Upon completion of around 9 days in culture, CD4+ T cells were isolated. All study participants received two doses of BNT162b2 or mRNA-1273 vaccine. In the vaccine recipients, nucleocapsid antibodies were negative and there was no prior SARS-CoV-2 infection. A half-medium replacement with IL-2 medium was carried out on days 3 and 7. The source is a human donor who received a COVID-19 vaccine. The chain links TRBV6-1 to TRBJ2-4, with D perhaps matching TRBD2 (6 bases). The source material was CD4+ T cells from PBMCs cultured without peptide, sampled after COVID-19 vaccination. CDR3 amino acids: CASSGPGALAKNIQYF. CDR3 in DNA: TGTGCCAGCAGTGGGCCGGGAGCCTTAGCCAAAAACATTCAGTACTTC.